A selection of T cell receptor beta chains follows, all from one sample in a study of graft-versus-host responses after intestinal transplantation. These TCRs' antigens remain unknown. TCRdb's copy holds only in-frame clones and misses some; the assay was immunoSEQ multiplex PCR. This sample has about 90,000 clones, with roughly nine tenths found just once. The sequencing used unstimulated CD4+ T cells sorted from spleen or lymph node cells, collected before transplant. These receptors all come from a human donor who was the organ donor for an intestinal transplant. The CDR3 runs from the conserved cysteine through the conserved F or W. A D gene is named only where the DNA matches it firmly. A clone size is listed for some rows: how often the clone was seen (once, few, many), or a class if it is expanded.

J,V,size,D,DNA,CDR3
TRBJ2-7,TRBV7-8,once,TRBD2,TGTGCCAGCAGCTCCCGGAGGATAGCGGGAGAATTCCACGAGCAGTACTTC,CASSSRRIAGEFHEQYF
TRBJ2-1,TRBV4-2,.,TRBD2,TGTGCCAGCAGCCAACGCCCGACTAGCGGGGGGAGGGATGAGCAGTTCTTC,CASSQRPTSGGRDEQFF
TRBJ2-7,TRBV5-4,.,.,TGTGCCAGCAGCCAAAGCAACAGCAAGCAGTACTTC,CASSQSNSKQYF
TRBJ2-7,TRBV20-1,.,TRBD2,TGCAGTGCTGGGTCCAGCGGACTAGCGAACTTC,CSAGSSGLANF
TRBJ1-5,TRBV5-6,.,.,TGTGCCAGCAGCTTGGTCAGGGTAAAACAGGTGTATAGCAATCAGCCCCAGCATTTT,CASSLVRVKQVYSNQPQHF
TRBJ2-5,TRBV18,.,.,TGTGCCAACTCACCACGGACGGGAACCGCCCAGGAGACCCAGTACTTC,CANSPRTGTAQETQYF
TRBJ1-2,TRBV28,.,.,TGTGCCAGCCAAACACCGGGCTATGGCTACACCTTC,CASQTPGYGYTF
TRBJ2-3,TRBV7-3,.,TRBD2,TGTGCCAGCAGCTTAACTAGCGGGACCTACACAGATACGCAGTATTTT,CASSLTSGTYTDTQYF
TRBJ2-3,TRBV12-5,few,TRBD2,TGTGCTAGTGCCCCCCCGTGGGGCGGGGGGGCTTACACAGATACGCAGTATTTT,CASAPPWGGGAYTDTQYF
TRBJ2-7,TRBV11-1,.,.,TGTGCCAGCAGTACAGGCGGCGTCAGAATGGGCCACGAGCAGTACTTC,CASSTGGVRMGHEQYF
TRBJ1-1,TRBV12-5,.,.,TGTGCTAGTGCTTGGAGGGCGAACACTGAAGCTTTCTTT,CASAWRANTEAFF
TRBJ2-6,TRBV9,.,TRBD1,TGTGCCAGCAGGACAGGGGCATCTCTCTCTGGGGCCAACGTCCTGACTTTC,CASRTGASLSGANVLTF
TRBJ1-5,TRBV11-2,.,TRBD1,TGTGCCAGCAGCCCGGGCCCGACAGGGGCCCCCAATCAGCCCCAGCATTTT,CASSPGPTGAPNQPQHF